This TCR beta chain was identified in a study of T-cell reconstitution after alpha-beta-depleted transplantation in children (dated by TCRdb to 2015 to 2016). Looking at the study overall: The study quantitatively tracked T-cell immune reconstitution after TCRalphabeta/CD19-depleted allogeneic hematopoietic cell transplantation in children using TCR repertoire profiling.

Read against the paper, the sample's treatment or condition label means: allogeneic hematopoietic cell transplantation with graft depleted of TCRalphabeta T cells and CD19 B cells. The children who served as transplant recipients had been given grafts of TCRalphabeta/CD19-depleted allogeneic hematopoietic cells. The method behind the library was PCR. The listed sequencing device is Illumina HiSeq 2500. TCR libraries were prepared with molecular barcoding, using unique molecular identifiers to normalize TCRbeta repertoire quantification. TCRdb handled the public reads itself, with Q25 trimming in fastp and clone calling in MiXCR, and kept productive beta chains. Each entry is one CDR3 protein sequence, shown with its most common DNA and genes. This sample has under 850,000 distinct CDR3 sequences in its table, and over 10% of those were observed once. The ten largest clones represent around 0.79% of the sample.

Results and caveats for the whole study, not just this receptor: Over the following months the frequencies of hyperexpanded clones went down, and after one year T-cell counts and TCRbeta diversity were mostly credited to newly produced T cells. In some patients, the high TCRbeta diversity seen at day 60 was put down to recipient T cells and intrathymic progenitors that had survived conditioning. The apparently early alphabetaT-cell count recovery about two months after transplant was reportedly dependent on only several hundred rapidly expanded clones derived from non-depleted graft cells.

The sample holds a few counts of this clonotype. The antigen it binds to is not known. Per-nucleotide qualities are absent, and no much larger clonotype sits a single base away. V ends up 4 bases short and J 3 bases short, with an unmatched junction base count of 7. There are 16 amino acids in the CDR3, from cysteine to phenylalanine inclusive. CDR3 DNA only is kept here, 48 bases in frame from base 1. The germline V gene provides CDR1 MGHRA and CDR2 YSYEKL. The sample in question was PBMCs, obtained before TCRalphabeta/CD19-depleted stem cell transplant. The receptor chain draws on TRBV4-1 and TRBJ1-1; TRBD1 lines up with 11 middle nucleotides. This clonotype originated in a girl between 2 and 10 years old with congenital amegakaryocytic thrombocytopenia, due to receive a stem cell transplant. The DNA reads as follows: TGCGCCAGCAGCCCAGGACAGGGGGCAAGGTACACTGAAGCTTTCTTT. Translated, it reads CASSPGQGARYTEAFF.